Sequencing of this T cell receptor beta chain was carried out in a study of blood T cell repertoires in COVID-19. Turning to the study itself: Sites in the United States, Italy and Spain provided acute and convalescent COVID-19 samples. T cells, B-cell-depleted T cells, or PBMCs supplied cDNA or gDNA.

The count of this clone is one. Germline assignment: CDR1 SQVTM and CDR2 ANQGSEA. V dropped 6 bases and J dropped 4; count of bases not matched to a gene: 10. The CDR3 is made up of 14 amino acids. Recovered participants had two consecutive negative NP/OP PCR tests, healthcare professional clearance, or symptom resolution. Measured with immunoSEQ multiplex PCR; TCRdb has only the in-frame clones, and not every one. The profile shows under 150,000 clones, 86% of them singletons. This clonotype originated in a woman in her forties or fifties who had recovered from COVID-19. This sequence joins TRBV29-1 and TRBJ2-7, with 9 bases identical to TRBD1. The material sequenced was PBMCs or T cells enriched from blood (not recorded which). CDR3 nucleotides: TGCAGCGTCACGTTAACCGGACAGGGGTACGAGCAGTACTTC. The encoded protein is CSVTLTGQGYEQYF.